The 3 T cell receptor beta chains listed next were all sequenced from one sample in a study of early T cells in non-severe SARS-CoV-2 infection. TCRdb ran MiXCR on the 5' RACE reads and lists one entry per CDR3 protein. Among roughly 64,000 distinct CDR3 sequences listed, roughly 14% were seen once. Sequenced material: whole blood. These receptors were taken from an adult who was a healthcare worker with PCR-confirmed SARS-CoV-2 infection or an uninfected control (not recorded which).

The J gene is TRBJ1-1, the V gene TRBV5-1; weak D call: TRBD1 (5 bases). This CDR3 contains 16 residues. Per germline, CDR1 SGHRS and CDR2 YFSETQ. V gave up 3 bases and J gave up 1 base, with 16 bases separating them. The CDR3 reads CASSSGLWRGNTEAFF. The CDR3 DNA sequence: TGCGCCAGCAGCTCGGGACTCTGGCGGGGGAACACTGAAGCTTTCTTT.

This chain joins TRBV7-6 and TRBJ1-2; possibly TRBD1 for D (6 bases). CDR3 length: 13 amino acids. V was cut by 5 bases and J by 2 bases, with 9 bases left in between. Germline values: CDR1 SGHVS, CDR2 FNYEAQ. The DNA for the CDR3 is TGTGCCAGCAGCCCTACAGGGAACTATGGCTACACCTTC. Its translation: CASSPTGNYGYTF.

This clonotype was picked up many times. The chain combines TRBV2 with TRBJ1-5; D uncertain. V was pared by 3 bases and J by 4 bases, with 7 bases between. The CDR3 sequence is 13 residues long. CDR1 is SNHLY, CDR2 FYNNEI, per germline. CDR3 nucleotides: TGTGCCAGCAGTGAGGAGCTGAATCAGCCCCAGCATTTT. Protein product: CASSEELNQPQHF.